These 26 T cell receptor beta chains share one sample of origin, sequenced in a study of human T cells and chemical hapten exposure. MiXCR, run by TCRdb on the RACE reads, gives a single entry per CDR3 protein. The data contain some 400,000 distinct CDR3 sequences, approximately 5.1% of them singletons. Time point indicated: patch test 1, 2 weeks after DPC sensitization. The treatment was: therapeutic diphenylcyclopropenone sensitization with weekly scalp DPC. The sequencing used whole blood, collected in connection with sensitization to the hapten diphenylcyclopropenone (DPC). These receptors originate from a woman between 50 and 59 years old with alopecia areata. Some clones in this sample may be carry-over from other donors' samples.

This clonotype was found a few times. J is TRBJ2-2 and V is TRBV2; D could derive from TRBD1 or TRBD2 (6 bases each). V lost 9 bases and J 0 bases, leaving 11 bases between the germline ends. The CDR3 consists of 14 residues. Looked up from germline, CDR1 is SNHLY and CDR2 is FYNNEI. The CDR3 is CAREGGTNTGELFF. CDR3 bases: TGTGCCAGGGAAGGGGGGACGAACACCGGGGAGCTGTTTTTT.

This clonotype was seen a few times. The gene calls are TRBV7-9 and TRBJ1-4; D possibly corresponds to TRBD1 (6 bases). The germline V gene has CDR1 SEHNR and CDR2 FQNEAQ (reference sequence). CDR3 length: 15 amino acids. V lost 0 bases and J lost 2, with 7 bases in between. The CDR3 DNA reads as TGTGCCAGCAGCTTAGCGCAGGGGACTAATGAAAAACTGTTTTTT. Protein sequence: CASSLAQGTNEKLFF.

This clonotype occurred many times. The rearrangement joins TRBV7-9 to TRBJ2-5; 7 nucleotides match TRBD2. V gave up 4 bases and J gave up 3 bases; unmatched junction bases: 23. The length of the CDR3 is 20 residues. Germline CDR1 SEHNR, CDR2 FQNEAQ (reference sequence). This CDR3 is CASSSLPGLRTTTTKETQYF. The CDR3 DNA reads as TGTGCCAGCAGCTCGCTCCCGGGACTACGAACTACCACGACCAAAGAGACCCAGTACTTC.

This clonotype was counted at least ten times. The chain uses TRBV7-6 and TRBJ1-4; possibly TRBD1 for D (5 bases). Germline loops: CDR1 SGHVS, CDR2 FNYEAQ. V lost 5 bases and J lost 7, with 14 bases in between. This CDR3 spans 14 amino acids. In nucleotides, the CDR3 is TGTGCCAGCAGCGCGGGGTCAAGGGGTGAAAAACTGTTTTTT. This encodes CASSAGSRGEKLFF.

This clonotype turned up a few times. J is TRBJ2-1 and V is TRBV13; D is possibly TRBD2 (5 bases). Per germline, CDR1 PRHDT and CDR2 FYEKMQ (reference sequence). V was clipped by 0 bases and J by 0 bases, with 9 bases between them. This CDR3 region has 16 residues. CDR3 loop: CASSLGRGSSYNEQFF. In nucleotides, the CDR3 is TGTGCCAGCAGCTTAGGCCGGGGTAGCTCCTACAATGAGCAGTTCTTC.

In this sample, this clonotype turned up a few times. This chain links TRBV12-3 or TRBV12-4 with TRBJ2-3; D ambiguous. CDR3 length equals 15 residues. With 2 bases removed from V and 0 bases from J, the gap between germline ends came to 9 bases. The CDR3 spells CASSLMEPSTDTQYF. The CDR3 nucleotides read TGTGCCAGCAGTTTAATGGAGCCTAGCACAGATACGCAGTATTTT.

This clonotype was recorded many times. The rearrangement joins TRBV7-2 to TRBJ1-4, with 10 bases lining up with TRBD1. Germline V lookup: CDR1 SGHTA, CDR2 FQGNSA. Losses at the gene ends were 5 bases for V and 0 bases for J; bases not matched to a gene: 6. CDR3 length: 17 amino acids. The CDR3 bases are TGTGCCAGCAGCGGAGGGACAGGGGTCTCAACTAATGAAAAACTGTTTTTT. Its protein is CASSGGTGVSTNEKLFF. Looking up the rest from reference TRBV7-2 and TRBJ1-4 gives the full variable domain: GAGVSQSPSNKVTEKGKDVELRCDPISGHTALYWYRQSLGQGLEFLIYFQGNSAPDKSGLPSDRFSAERTGGSVSTLTIQRTQQEDSAVYLCASSGGTGVSTNEKLFFGSGTQLSVL.

This clonotype was counted ten times or more. The CDR3 coding sequence is TGCAGCATCGGACAGGGGCAAACAGATACGCAGTATTTT. Translated, it gives CSIGQGQTDTQYF. The chain links TRBV29-1 to TRBJ2-3; TRBD1 matches 9 bases. This CDR3 spans 13 amino acids. The trim removed 8 bases at V and 3 bases at J, leaving 6 bases unmatched. The germline CDR1 and CDR2 sequences are SQVTM and ANQGSEA.

At least ten counts were recorded for this clonotype. The V and J genes are TRBV20-1 and TRBJ2-2; 8 nucleotides align to TRBD2. This CDR3 comprises 15 residues. Trimming at V came to 3 bases and at J to 4 bases, leaving 7 bases not matched to a gene. The germline V gene encodes CDR1 DFQATT and CDR2 SNEGSKA (reference sequence). The CDR3 DNA sequence: TGCAGTGCTAGTAGCGGGAACATATTCACCGGGGAGCTGTTTTTT. Translation: CSASSGNIFTGELFF.

This chain connects TRBV7-2 to TRBJ2-7, with D perhaps TRBD1 or TRBD2 (6 bases each). The CDR3 length is 11 residues. The germline V gene has CDR1 SGHTA and CDR2 FQGNSA. The V and J ends lost 5 bases and 9 bases respectively, with 11 bases between them. Here the CDR3 DNA reads TGTGCCAGCAGCAGGGGGGCGATGCAGTACTTC. Its protein product is CASSRGAMQYF. The whole variable domain, remainder taken from reference TRBV7-2 and TRBJ2-7, is GAGVSQSPSNKVTEKGKDVELRCDPISGHTALYWYRQSLGQGLEFLIYFQGNSAPDKSGLPSDRFSAERTGGSVSTLTIQRTQQEDSAVYLCASSRGAMQYFGPGTRLTVT.

The CDR3 sequence: CASSLAELAGGERQETQYF. DNA of the CDR3: TGTGCCAGCAGTCTAGCTGAGCTAGCGGGAGGTGAGCGCCAAGAGACCCAGTACTTC. V gene TRBV3-1 combines with J gene TRBJ2-5; TRBD2 aligns across 11 bases. From germline, CDR1 is LGHDT and CDR2 YNNKEL (reference sequence). Losses at the gene ends were 6 bases for V and 1 base for J; bases not matched to a gene: 16. This CDR3 is 19 amino acids long.

This clonotype has at least ten counts. Germline and junction disagree at one end, which may indicate a read error. The rearrangement joins TRBV12-3 or TRBV12-4 to TRBJ2-2; D is possibly TRBD1 (6 bases). This CDR3 contains 14 residues. The DNA of the CDR3 is TGCGCCAGCAGCTTACAGGGAAGCACCGGGGAGCTGTTTTTT. It translates to CASSLQGSTGELFF.

This clonotype was recorded many times. The chain couples TRBV12-3 or TRBV12-4 to TRBJ2-3; no firm D call. V lost 4 bases, J lost 5 bases, and 10 bases lay in between. The CDR3 consists of 13 residues. In DNA form, the CDR3 reads TGTGCCAGCAGTTATGGCCTGGGAGATACGCAGTATTTT. This gives the protein CASSYGLGDTQYF.

This clonotype was detected only a few times. This chain links TRBV11-2 with TRBJ2-1, with D hard to call. The CDR3 is 15 amino acids. V lost 0 bases, J lost 8 bases, and 14 bases lay in between. Germline assignment: CDR1 SGHAT and CDR2 FQNNGV. The CDR3 DNA follows: TGTGCCAGCAGCTTAGATCGCGGCCTGAACGATGAGCAGTTCTTC. Translation gives CASSLDRGLNDEQFF.

This clonotype was seen more than once but under ten times. V is TRBV10-3 and J is TRBJ2-6, with 9 bases lining up with TRBD2. J was trimmed by 5 bases and V by 8 bases; bases with no gene match: 13. Germline assignment: CDR1 ENHRY and CDR2 SYGVKD. There are 17 residues in the CDR3. This CDR3 reads CAIRLAGFRSWANVLTF. CDR3 nucleotide sequence: TGTGCCATCCGGCTAGCGGGATTCAGGAGCTGGGCCAACGTCCTGACTTTC.

In its sample, this clonotype was seen many times. The V call is TRBV24-1, the J call TRBJ1-1, with 8 bases lining up with TRBD1. This CDR3 is 14 amino acids long. Trimming cost V 5 bases and J 1 base; bases outside gene matches: 2. The germline CDR1 and CDR2 sequences are KGHDR and SFDVKD. The CDR3 loop is CATSGQGPNTEAFF. CDR3 sequence (DNA): TGTGCCACCAGTGGACAGGGGCCGAACACTGAAGCTTTCTTT.

This clonotype was seen repeatedly, ten times or more. The chain employs TRBV29-1 and TRBJ1-1; TRBD1 matches at 8 bases. J was trimmed by 0 bases and V by 7 bases; bases with no gene match: 4. The CDR3 covers 13 residues. Germline V gives CDR1 SQVTM, CDR2 ANQGSEA. CDR3 sequence: CSARQGMNTEAFF. CDR3 DNA sequence: TGCAGCGCTCGACAGGGGATGAACACTGAAGCTTTCTTT.

This clonotype was seen a handful of times. V gene TRBV28 combines with J gene TRBJ2-3, with a weak D call TRBD2 (6 bases). The CDR3 runs 13 residues. The V end was cut by 6 bases, the J end by 3 bases, with 10 bases between. Germline V gene lookup returns CDR1 MDHEN and CDR2 SYDVKM. The CDR3 region is CASSGSMTDTQYF. The DNA of the CDR3 is TGTGCCAGCAGCGGGAGTATGACAGATACGCAGTATTTT.

A note on this clonotype: Just one base apart from a much larger clone, this may be a read error. This chain joins TRBV5-6 and TRBJ2-3; D might be TRBD1 or TRBD2, each matching 6 bases. The CDR3 totals 13 residues. The V gene lost 9 bases and the J gene lost 0 bases, with 11 bases spanning the gap. Per germline, CDR1 SGHDT and CDR2 YYEEEE. The CDR3 protein is CATRGGSTDTQYF. CDR3 nucleotides: TGTGCCACACGAGGGGGGAGCACAGATACGCAGTATTTT.

This clonotype occurred a few times. The J gene is TRBJ1-4, the V gene TRBV3-1, with no clear D. Germline V gene data show CDR1 as LGHDT and CDR2 as YNNKEL (reference sequence). The CDR3 has 12 amino acids. Trimming left V 4 bases short and J 8 bases short, with 8 bases between. For the CDR3, the DNA is TGTGCCAGCAGCCGATCTGGGGAAAAACTGTTTTTT. Translated, it gives CASSRSGEKLFF. The variable domain in full, with the rest retrieved from reference TRBV3-1 and TRBJ1-4, is DTAVSQTPKYLVTQMGNDKSIKCEQNLGHDTMYWYKQDSKKFLKIMFSYNNKELIINETVPNRFSPKSPDKAHLNLHINSLELGDSAVYFCASSRSGEKLFFGSGTQLSVL.

At least ten counts were recorded for this clonotype. CDR3 amino acids: CASSVYRIEAFF. DNA for the CDR3: TGTGCCAGCAGCGTATACAGGATTGAAGCTTTCTTT. The J gene is TRBJ1-1, the V gene TRBV7-9; D may be TRBD1 (5 bases). This CDR3 comprises 12 residues. Germline CDR1 reads SEHNR; CDR2 reads FQNEAQ (reference sequence). V gave up 5 bases and J gave up 7 bases, with 11 bases separating them.

This clonotype turned up a few times. The V and J genes are TRBV3-1 and TRBJ1-2; D is possibly TRBD1 (6 bases). CDR3 length: 15 amino acids. V was pared by 0 bases and J by 4 bases, with 12 bases between. In germline, CDR1 is LGHDT, CDR2 YNNKEL (reference sequence). In DNA, the CDR3 is TGTGCCAGCAGCCAAGAAGGGGGTAATATCTATGGCTACACCTTC. Its protein product is CASSQEGGNIYGYTF.

This clonotype came up many times. The chain employs TRBV24-1 and TRBJ2-2, with 7 nucleotides matching TRBD1. V shed 4 bases, J shed 0 bases, and the junction held 4 bases outside the gene matches. The CDR3 has 16 amino acids. Germline CDR1 and CDR2: KGHDR and SFDVKD. DNA for the CDR3: TGTGCCACCAGTGACACAGGGACAGCGAACACCGGGGAGCTGTTTTTT. Amino acid sequence: CATSDTGTANTGELFF.

In this sample, this clonotype turned up a few times. The genes are TRBV7-9 and TRBJ2-5, with no clear D. The CDR3 loop spans 15 amino acids. Trimming took off 5 bases at V and 1 base at J, with 14 bases between the two ends. The V gene's germline CDR1 is SEHNR and CDR2 FQNEAQ (reference sequence). CDR3 coding DNA: TGTGCCAGCAGCATCGGCACGCGTGCCCAAGAGACCCAGTACTTC. This sequence encodes CASSIGTRAQETQYF.

The chain joins TRBV15 to TRBJ2-1, with D uncertain. The CDR3 loop spans 18 amino acids. V was trimmed by 5 bases and J by 2 bases, leaving 22 bases between them. CDR1 is LNHNV, CDR2 YYDKDF, per germline (reference sequence). The CDR3 loop reads CATSGFTPGEPTYNEQFF. In DNA, the CDR3 is TGTGCCACCAGCGGTTTTACTCCAGGAGAACCGACCTACAATGAGCAGTTCTTC.

This clonotype showed up many times. The J gene is TRBJ1-3, the V gene TRBV7-2; D gene uncertain. Germline loops: CDR1 SGHTA, CDR2 FQGNSA. This CDR3 spans 15 amino acids. Trimming removed 0 bases at V and 0 bases at J, with 6 bases between. CDR3 loop: CASSLARVSGNTIYF. The CDR3 coding sequence is TGTGCCAGCAGCTTAGCACGGGTCTCTGGAAACACCATATATTTT.